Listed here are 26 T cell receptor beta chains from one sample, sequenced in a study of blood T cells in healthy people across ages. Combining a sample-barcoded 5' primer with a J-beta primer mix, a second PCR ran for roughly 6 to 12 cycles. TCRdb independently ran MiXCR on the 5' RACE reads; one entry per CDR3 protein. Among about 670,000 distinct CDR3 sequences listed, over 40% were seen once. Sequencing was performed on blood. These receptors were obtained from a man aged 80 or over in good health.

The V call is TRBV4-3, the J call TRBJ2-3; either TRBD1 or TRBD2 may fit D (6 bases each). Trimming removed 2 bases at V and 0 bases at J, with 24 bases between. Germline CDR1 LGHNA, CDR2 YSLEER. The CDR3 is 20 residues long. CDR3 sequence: CASSQRGASETDSSTDTQYF. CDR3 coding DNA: TGCGCCAGCAGCCAAAGGGGGGCTAGCGAGACCGATTCTAGCACAGATACGCAGTATTTT.

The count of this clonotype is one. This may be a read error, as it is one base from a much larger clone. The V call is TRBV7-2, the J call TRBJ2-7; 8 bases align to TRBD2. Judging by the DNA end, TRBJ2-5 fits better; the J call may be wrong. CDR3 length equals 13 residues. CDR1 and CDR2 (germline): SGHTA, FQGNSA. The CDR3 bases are TGTGCCAGCAGCCTCCGGGGGGGCAAGACCCAGTACTTC. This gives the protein CASSLRGGKTQYF.

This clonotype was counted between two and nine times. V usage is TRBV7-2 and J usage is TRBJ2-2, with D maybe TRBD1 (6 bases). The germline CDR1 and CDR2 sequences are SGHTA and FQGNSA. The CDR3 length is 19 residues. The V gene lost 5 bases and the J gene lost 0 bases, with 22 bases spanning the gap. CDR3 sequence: CASSTRQGTLLSNTGELFF. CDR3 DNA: TGTGCCAGCAGCACCCGCCAGGGGACCCTCCTCTCGAACACCGGGGAGCTGTTTTTT. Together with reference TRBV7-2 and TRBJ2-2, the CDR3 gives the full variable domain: GAGVSQSPSNKVTEKGKDVELRCDPISGHTALYWYRQSLGQGLEFLIYFQGNSAPDKSGLPSDRFSAERTGGSVSTLTIQRTQQEDSAVYLCASSTRQGTLLSNTGELFFGEGSRLTVL.

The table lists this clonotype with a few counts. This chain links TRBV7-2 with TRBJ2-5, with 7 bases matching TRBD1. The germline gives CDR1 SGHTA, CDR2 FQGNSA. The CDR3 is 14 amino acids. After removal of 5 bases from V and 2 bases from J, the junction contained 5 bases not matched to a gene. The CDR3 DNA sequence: TGTGCCAGCAGCCCCGGACAGGCACAAGAGACCCAGTACTTC. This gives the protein CASSPGQAQETQYF.

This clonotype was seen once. The CDR3 is CASSVAFGTGNRGANVLTF. The CDR3, as DNA: TGTGCCAGCAGCGTAGCTTTCGGGACAGGAAATCGGGGGGCCAACGTCCTGACTTTC. The V and J genes are TRBV9 and TRBJ2-6, with 8 bases lining up with TRBD1. Trimming took 0 bases from V and 4 from J; bases not matched to a gene: 12. The CDR3 totals 19 residues. Germline values: CDR1 SGDLS, CDR2 YYNGEE. Variable domain in full (rest from reference TRBV9 and TRBJ2-6): DSGVTQTPKHLITATGQRVTLRCSPRSGDLSVYWYQQSLDQGLQFLIQYYNGEERAKGNILERFSAQQFPDLHSELNLSSLELGDSALYFCASSVAFGTGNRGANVLTFGAGSRLTVL.

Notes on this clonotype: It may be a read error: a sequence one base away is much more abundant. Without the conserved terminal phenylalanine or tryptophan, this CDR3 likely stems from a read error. The CDR3 bases are TGCAGCATCCTGCTGGGAGATACGCAGTATCTT. It specifies CSILLGDTQYL. V gene TRBV29-1 combines with J gene TRBJ2-3; D is uncertain. The V gene lost 8 bases and the J gene lost 5 bases, with 11 bases spanning the gap. The germline gives CDR1 SQVTM, CDR2 ANQGSEA. The CDR3 is 11 amino acids.

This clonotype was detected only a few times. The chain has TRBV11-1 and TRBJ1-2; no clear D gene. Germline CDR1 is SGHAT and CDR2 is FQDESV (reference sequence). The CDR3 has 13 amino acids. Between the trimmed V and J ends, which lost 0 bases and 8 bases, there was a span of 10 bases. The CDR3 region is CASSLARGGGYTF. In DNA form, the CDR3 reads TGTGCCAGCAGCTTAGCTCGGGGAGGCGGCTACACCTTC.

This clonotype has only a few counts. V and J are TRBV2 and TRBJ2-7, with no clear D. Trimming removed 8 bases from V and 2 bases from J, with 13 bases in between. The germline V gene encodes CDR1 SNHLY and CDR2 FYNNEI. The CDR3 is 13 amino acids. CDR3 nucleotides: TGTGCCAGCGTCCGAGCCCAGCCCTACGAGCAGTACTTC. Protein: CASVRAQPYEQYF.

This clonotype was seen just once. Here the CDR3 reads CAWGQGADGPQHF. CDR3 nucleotides: TGTGCCTGGGGACAGGGGGCGGATGGGCCCCAGCATTTT. V and J are TRBV30 and TRBJ1-5; the match to TRBD1 covers 11 bases. This CDR3 is 13 amino acids long. Germline V gene lookup returns CDR1 GTSNPN and CDR2 SVGIG (reference sequence). Unmatched junction bases numbered 6, after V lost 5 bases and J lost 9 bases.

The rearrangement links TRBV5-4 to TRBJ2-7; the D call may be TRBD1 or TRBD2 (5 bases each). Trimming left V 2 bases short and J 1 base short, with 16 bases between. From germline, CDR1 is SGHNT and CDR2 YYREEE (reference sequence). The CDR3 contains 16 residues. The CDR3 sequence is CASSLEANEGSYEQYF. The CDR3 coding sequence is TGTGCCAGCAGCTTAGAAGCCAACGAGGGGTCCTACGAGCAGTACTTC.

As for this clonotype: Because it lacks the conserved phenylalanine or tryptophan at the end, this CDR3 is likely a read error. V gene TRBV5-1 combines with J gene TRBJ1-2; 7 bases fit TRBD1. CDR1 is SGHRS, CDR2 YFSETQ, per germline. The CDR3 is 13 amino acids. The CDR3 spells CASSSGTEYGYTL. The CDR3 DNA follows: TGCGCCAGTAGCTCCGGGACAGAATATGGCTACACCTTA.

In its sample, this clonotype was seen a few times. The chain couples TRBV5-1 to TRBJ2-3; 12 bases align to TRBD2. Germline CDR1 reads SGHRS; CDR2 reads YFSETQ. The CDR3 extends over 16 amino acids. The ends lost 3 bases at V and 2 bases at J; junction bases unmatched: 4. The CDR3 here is CASSSLAGGDTDTQYF. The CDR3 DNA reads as TGCGCCAGCAGCTCACTAGCGGGGGGCGACACAGATACGCAGTATTTT.

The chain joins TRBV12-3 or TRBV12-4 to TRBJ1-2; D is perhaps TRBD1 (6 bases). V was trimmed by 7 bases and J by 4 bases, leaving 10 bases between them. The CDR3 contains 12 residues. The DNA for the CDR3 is TGTGCCAGCACCGGGACAAGCTATGGCTACACCTTC. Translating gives CASTGTSYGYTF.

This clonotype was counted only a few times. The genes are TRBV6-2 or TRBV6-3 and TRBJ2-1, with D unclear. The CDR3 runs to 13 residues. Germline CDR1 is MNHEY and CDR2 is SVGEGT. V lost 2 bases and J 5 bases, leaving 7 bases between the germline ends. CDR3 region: CASSYLSDNEQFF. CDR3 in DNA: TGTGCCAGCAGTTACCTCAGCGACAATGAGCAGTTCTTC.

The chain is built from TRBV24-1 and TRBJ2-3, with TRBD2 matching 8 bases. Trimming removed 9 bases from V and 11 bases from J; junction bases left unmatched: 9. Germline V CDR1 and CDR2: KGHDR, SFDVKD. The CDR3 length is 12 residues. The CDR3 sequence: CATAQLAELQYF. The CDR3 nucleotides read TGTGCCACCGCCCAACTAGCGGAATTGCAGTATTTT.

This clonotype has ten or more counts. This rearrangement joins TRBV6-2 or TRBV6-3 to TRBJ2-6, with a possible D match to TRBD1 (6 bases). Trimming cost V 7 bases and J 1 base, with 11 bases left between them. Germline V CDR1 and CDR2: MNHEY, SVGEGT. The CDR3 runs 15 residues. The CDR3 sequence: CASTSTGSGANVLTF. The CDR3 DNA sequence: TGTGCCAGCACCTCCACAGGGTCTGGGGCCAACGTCCTGACTTTC.

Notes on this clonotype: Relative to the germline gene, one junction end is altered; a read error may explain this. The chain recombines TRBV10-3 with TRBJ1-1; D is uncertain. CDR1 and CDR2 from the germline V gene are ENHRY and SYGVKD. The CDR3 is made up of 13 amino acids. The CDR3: CAISYDTNTEPFF. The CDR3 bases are TGTGCCATCAGCTATGACACCAACACTGAACCTTTCTTT.

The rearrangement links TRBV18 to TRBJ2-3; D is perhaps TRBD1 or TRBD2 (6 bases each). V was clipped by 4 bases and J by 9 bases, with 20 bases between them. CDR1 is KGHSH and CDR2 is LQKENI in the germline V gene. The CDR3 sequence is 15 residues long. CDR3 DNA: TGTGCCAGCTCACTCGAATATGTTCAAGGGGGGACGCAGTATTTT. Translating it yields CASSLEYVQGGTQYF.

CDR3 sequence reads: CASRSWGDTEAFF. CDR3 DNA: TGTGCCAGCAGATCTTGGGGTGACACTGAAGCTTTCTTT. The genes are TRBV6-5 and TRBJ1-1, with D uncertain. Trimming removed 6 bases from V and 3 bases from J, with 11 bases in between. The germline V gene encodes CDR1 MNHEY and CDR2 SVGAGI. The CDR3 covers 13 residues.

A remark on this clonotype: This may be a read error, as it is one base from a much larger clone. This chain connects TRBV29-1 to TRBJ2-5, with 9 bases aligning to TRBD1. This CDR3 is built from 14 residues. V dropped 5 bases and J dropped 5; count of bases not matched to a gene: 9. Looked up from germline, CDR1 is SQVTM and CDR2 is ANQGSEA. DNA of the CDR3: TGCAGCGTTAAAGCGGGACAGGGCTGGGAGACCCAGTACTTC. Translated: CSVKAGQGWETQYF.

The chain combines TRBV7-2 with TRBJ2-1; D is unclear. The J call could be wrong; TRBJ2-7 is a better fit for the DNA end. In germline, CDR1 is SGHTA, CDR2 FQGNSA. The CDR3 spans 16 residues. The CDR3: CASSLVSGRTYNEQYF. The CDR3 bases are TGTGCCAGCAGCTTAGTCTCGGGCAGAACCTACAATGAGCAGTACTTC.

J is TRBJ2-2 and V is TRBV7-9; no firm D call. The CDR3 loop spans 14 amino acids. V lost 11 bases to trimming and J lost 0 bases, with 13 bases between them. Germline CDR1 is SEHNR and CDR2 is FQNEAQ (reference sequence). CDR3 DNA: TGTGCCGCTGGGCAGGCCACGAACACCGGGGAGCTGTTTTTT. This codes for CAAGQATNTGELFF.

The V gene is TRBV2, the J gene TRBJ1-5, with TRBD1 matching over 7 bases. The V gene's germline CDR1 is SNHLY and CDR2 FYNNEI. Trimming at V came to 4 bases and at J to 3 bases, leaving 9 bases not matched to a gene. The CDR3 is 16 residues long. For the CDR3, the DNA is TGTGCCAGCAGTGGGGTGGGACAGCTCAACAATCAGCCCCAGCATTTT. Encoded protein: CASSGVGQLNNQPQHF.

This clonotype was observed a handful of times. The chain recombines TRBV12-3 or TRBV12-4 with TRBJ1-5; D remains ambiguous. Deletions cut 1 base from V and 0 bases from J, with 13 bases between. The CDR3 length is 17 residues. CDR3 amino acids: CASSLGVGQYSNQPQHF. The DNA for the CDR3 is TGTGCCAGCAGTTTAGGTGTAGGGCAATATAGCAATCAGCCCCAGCATTTT.

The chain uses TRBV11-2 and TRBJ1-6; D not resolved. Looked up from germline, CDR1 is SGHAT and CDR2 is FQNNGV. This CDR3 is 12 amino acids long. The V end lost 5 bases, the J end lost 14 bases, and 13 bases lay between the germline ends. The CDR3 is CASSPADRALHF. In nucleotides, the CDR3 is TGTGCCAGCAGCCCCGCAGATCGGGCCCTCCACTTT.

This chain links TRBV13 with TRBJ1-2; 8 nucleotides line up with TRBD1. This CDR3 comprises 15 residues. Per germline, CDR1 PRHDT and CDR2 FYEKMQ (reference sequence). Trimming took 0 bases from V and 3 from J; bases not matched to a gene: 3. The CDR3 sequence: CASSLGTGGDYGYTF. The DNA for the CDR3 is TGTGCCAGCAGCTTAGGAACAGGGGGAGACTATGGCTACACCTTC. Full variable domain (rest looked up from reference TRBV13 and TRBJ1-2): AAGVIQSPRHLIKEKRETATLKCYPIPRHDTVYWYQQGPGQDPQFLISFYEKMQSDKGSIPDRFSAQQFSDYHSELNMSSLELGDSALYFCASSLGTGGDYGYTFGSGTRLTVV.